A selection of T cell receptor beta chains follows, all from one sample in a study of post-analysis software for immune sequencing data. TCRdb reprocessed the PCR reads with MiXCR, giving one entry per CDR3 protein. The repertoire holds about 160,000 distinct CDR3 sequences, with under 40% as singletons. The sample consisted of blood, taken after autologous hematopoietic stem cell transplantation. These receptors came from a girl aged 5-17 years with multiple sclerosis. CDR3s include the opening cysteine and the closing phenylalanine or tryptophan. D genes are given only for firm matches. For some rows the clone size is stated as once, few or many, or as a class when expanded; others skip it.

D	J	size	V	CDR3	DNA
TRBD2	TRBJ2-7	-	TRBV29-1	CSVETSGKYEQYF	TGCAGCGTAGAGACTAGCGGGAAGTACGAGCAGTACTTC
TRBD1	TRBJ1-1	-	TRBV9	CASSGGGYTEAFF	TGTGCCAGCAGCGGAGGGGGCTACACTGAAGCTTTCTTT
-	TRBJ2-7	-	TRBV27	CASSLSRTHEQYF	TGTGCCAGCAGTTTATCCAGGACCCACGAGCAGTACTTC
-	TRBJ2-1	few	TRBV12-3/TRBV12-4	CASRPSGHYYNEQFF	TGTGCCAGCCGCCCCAGCGGGCACTACTACAATGAGCAGTTCTTC
TRBD1	TRBJ2-7	-	TRBV3-1	CASSQLGGTEQYF	TGTGCCAGCAGCCAGCTAGGGGGCACCGAGCAGTACTTC
TRBD1	TRBJ1-2	few	TRBV2	CASRTDSIPGTGVGGYTF	TGTGCCAGCAGGACCGACTCCATTCCCGGGACAGGGGTCGGAGGCTACACCTTC
TRBD2	TRBJ2-1	few	TRBV10-3	CAISDREANEQFF	TGTGCCATCAGTGACCGGGAGGCTAATGAGCAGTTCTTC
-	TRBJ2-5	few	TRBV13	CASSPVPGGGETQYF	TGTGCCAGCAGCCCTGTGCCAGGGGGAGGAGAGACCCAGTACTTC
TRBD1	TRBJ2-5	-	TRBV14	CASSQDRSGDRGYQETQYF	TGTGCCAGCAGCCAAGATAGGTCCGGCGACAGGGGGTACCAAGAGACCCAGTACTTC
TRBD1	TRBJ2-7	-	TRBV7-2	CASSLRGGQGREQYF	TGTGCCAGCAGCTTACGGGGTGGACAGGGACGCGAGCAGTACTTC
-	TRBJ2-4	many	TRBV7-2	CASSLIGGDKNIQYF	TGTGCCAGCAGCTTAATCGGGGGCGACAAAAACATTCAGTACTTC
-	TRBJ2-5	few	TRBV28	CASSFSTRQPGEQYF	TGTGCCAGCAGTTTCTCCACCCGACAACCTGGGGAGCAGTACTTC
-	TRBJ2-5	-	TRBV29-1	CSVGGAFWRVETQYF	TGCAGCGTTGGGGGGGCCTTTTGGCGGGTAGAGACCCAGTACTTC
-	TRBJ2-7	-	TRBV29-1	CSVGWELTYEQYF	TGCAGCGTTGGGTGGGAGCTCACCTACGAGCAGTACTTC
TRBD2	TRBJ2-7	few	TRBV29-1	CSARPGLASYEQYF	TGCAGCGCTCGCCCGGGACTAGCCTCCTACGAGCAGTACTTC
-	TRBJ1-2	-	TRBV2	CASSVGENYGYTF	TGTGCCAGCAGTGTGGGGGAAAACTATGGCTACACCTTC
-	TRBJ1-2	many	TRBV7-2	CASSFRSDRYTF	TGTGCCAGCAGCTTCCGCTCGGATCGCTACACCTTC
TRBD2	TRBJ2-3	few	TRBV20-1	CSASAGTRADTQYF	TGCAGTGCTAGCGCCGGGACTAGGGCAGATACGCAGTATTTT
-	TRBJ2-3	few	TRBV7-2	CASSLAGLFSTDTQYF	TGTGCCAGCAGCTTAGCTGGCTTATTTAGCACAGATACGCAGTATTTT
TRBD2	TRBJ2-1	-	TRBV19	CASSIAGLAGSEQFF	TGTGCCAGTAGTATTGCGGGACTAGCGGGCAGTGAGCAGTTCTTC